The rows below give T cell receptor beta chains drawn from one sample of a study of blood T cells in healthy people across ages. TCRdb independently ran MiXCR on the 5' RACE reads; one entry per CDR3 protein. The sample lists approximately 1.5 million distinct CDR3 sequences, approximately 43% occurring once. What was sequenced was blood. The receptors shown here come from a woman younger than 35 in good health. Both conserved end residues are part of each CDR3. The order of the fields is clone size, D gene, V gene, J gene, CDR3 DNA, CDR3 protein. A D gene is named only where the DNA matches it firmly. Size values are once, few and many counts, or a class for expanded clones, and some rows have none.

-,-,TRBV20-1,TRBJ2-7,TGCAGTGCTAGTAGGGACACCTACGAGCAGTACTTC,CSASRDTYEQYF
-,-,TRBV7-9,TRBJ2-2,TGTGCCAGCAGCTTTGTCTTCCGGACAACGAACACCGGGGAGCTGTTTTTT,CASSFVFRTTNTGELFF
few,-,TRBV20-1,TRBJ2-1,TGCAGTGCTAGAGTCCGTAGAGACAGGAGCTCCTACAATGAGCAGTTCTTC,CSARVRRDRSSYNEQFF
-,-,TRBV3-1,TRBJ2-7,TGTGCCAGCAGCCCAGAGGGGTCTAGGGGAATGAGAGAGCAGTACTTC,CASSPEGSRGMREQYF
many,-,TRBV28,TRBJ2-3,TGTGCCAGCAGTTTGGGCCAGCCCTCCACAGATACGCAGTATTTT,CASSLGQPSTDTQYF
-,-,TRBV12-3/TRBV12-4,TRBJ1-2,TGTGCCAGCAGTCCTGCCCCGGGTAACTATGGCTACACCTTC,CASSPAPGNYGYTF
few,-,TRBV20-1,TRBJ2-3,TGCAGTGCTAGAGATCTCGCTCTAGCCGCAGATACGCAGTATTTT,CSARDLALAADTQYF
-,-,TRBV10-3,TRBJ2-1,TGTGCCATCAGTGATACCCACAAAAGAGGCGAGCAGTTCTTC,CAISDTHKRGEQFF
few,TRBD2,TRBV2,TRBJ2-1,TGTGCCAGCAGTTGGACTAGCGGGAGGATTGAGCAGTTCTTC,CASSWTSGRIEQFF
once,TRBD2,TRBV4-3,TRBJ2-7,TGCGCCAGCAGCCCGGGACTAGAACGGGCACATGTCAATGAGCAGTACTTC,CASSPGLERAHVNEQYF